The sequence of this T cell receptor (beta chain) was determined in a study of tumor and adjacent non-tumor tissue in lung cancer (dated by TCRdb to the late 2010s). Concerning the study at large: The cohort included eleven to twelve adenocarcinoma, 2 squamous cell carcinoma and 1 small cell lung cancer patients. The approximately 15 patients were aged 31 to 76 years, included roughly ten men and 5 women, and had TNM stage I to III disease. In total, sequencing yielded over 95 million productive TCRbeta reads, which works out to an average of around 4.2 million reads per sample. Around 30 paired specimens, one tumor and one normal lung sample per patient, were profiled by TCRbeta CDR3 sequencing. Bulk TCRbeta repertoires were compared between lung tumor tissue and matched distant non-tumor lung tissue obtained from fewer than 18 lung cancer patients. What the study reported, not specific to this receptor: Younger patients had significantly higher TCR diversity, and higher tumor TCR diversity was associated with shorter overall and disease-free survival. The sequencing platform is not named in the methods, and unique molecular identifiers are not mentioned. Only about 15 patients were in the cohort, and the authors stated that larger samples and more detailed clinical data are needed. The top 100 clones accounted for a significantly larger cumulative portion of the repertoire in normal lung than in tumor tissue. Significantly higher TCR diversity (inverse Simpson) was observed in tumor tissue than in normal lung tissue (around 450 vs 150, P = 0.0075, Mann-Whitney U test). Peripheral blood was not sequenced, so blood TCRbeta repertoires in these lung cancer patients were not examined.

A remark on this clonotype: Its antigen is unknown. Base quality data are lacking; no much larger clone is found one base away.

Libraries came from multiplex PCR. The sample was run on an Illumina HiSeq 2500. TCRbeta libraries were constructed through three rounds of nested PCR with primers (Table S4) according to protocols adapted from ARM-PCR. Before sequencing, PCR products of 200-500 bp were cut from the gel and purified using the QIAquick gel extraction kit. The paper's data handling went like this. Trimmomatic was used to clean the reads, FLASH merged the cleaned reads into complete CDR3 sequences, and MiTCR assigned the sequences to V(D)J germline segments. VDJtools was used to compute clonal diversity as the inverse Simpson's index. Productive reads were defined as in-frame sequences without a premature stop codon. Using fastp trimming at Q25 and MiXCR clonotype assembly, TCRdb reanalyzed the public sequencing data and kept in-frame beta chains. Entries are consolidated by CDR3 protein sequence, retaining the most common genes and DNA. TCRdb, not the original authors, processed these V and J calls. This sample holds about 93,000 distinct CDR3 sequences; less than 75% were observed only once. The ten top clones hold about 18% of the sample.

Bulk unsorted tissue served as the source for RNA extraction, and RNA quality was assessed using a NanoDrop ND-1000 and an Agilent 2100. Newly diagnosed lung cancer patients without prior chemotherapy who had been admitted for thoracic surgery in China between August and November 2014 were enrolled as donors. Anyone who had undergone radiotherapy or chemotherapy before, or who had another cancer at the same time, was left out of the study. Surgical tissue pieces of roughly 1-2 cm3 were preserved in RNAlater solution and stored at -80 °C until use. CDR1 and CDR2 (MNHEY, SVGEGT) derive from the germline V gene. Here V drops 2 bases and J drops 12 bases, and the junction holds 20 bases not matched to any gene. The CDR3 goes from the cysteine to the phenylalanine over 18 residues. Kept here is only the CDR3 DNA, which spans 54 bases and is read in frame from base 1.

Sequenced: lung tumor tissue. The chain is made from TRBV6-2 or TRBV6-3 and TRBJ1-1; 11 bases in the middle match TRBD1. This clonotype was sampled from a man aged 55-75 years with non-small cell lung cancer. The CDR3 protein sequence reads: CASSYPRTGGRGRTLTFF. The DNA is as follows: TGTGCCAGCAGTTACCCCCGGACAGGGGGCAGAGGGCGCACCCTAACTTTCTTT.